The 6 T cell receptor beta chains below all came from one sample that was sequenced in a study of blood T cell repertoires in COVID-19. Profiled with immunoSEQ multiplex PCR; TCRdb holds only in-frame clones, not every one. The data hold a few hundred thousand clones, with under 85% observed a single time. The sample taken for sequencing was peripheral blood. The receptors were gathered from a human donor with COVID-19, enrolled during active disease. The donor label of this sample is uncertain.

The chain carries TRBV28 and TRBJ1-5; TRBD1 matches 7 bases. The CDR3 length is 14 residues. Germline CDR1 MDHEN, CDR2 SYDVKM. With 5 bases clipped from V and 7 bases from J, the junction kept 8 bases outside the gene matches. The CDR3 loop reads CASSETGDEQPQHF. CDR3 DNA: TGTGCCAGCAGTGAAACAGGGGACGAACAGCCCCAGCATTTT.

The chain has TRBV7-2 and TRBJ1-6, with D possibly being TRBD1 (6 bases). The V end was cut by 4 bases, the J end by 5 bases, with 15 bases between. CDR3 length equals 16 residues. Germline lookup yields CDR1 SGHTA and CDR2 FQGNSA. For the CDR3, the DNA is TGTGCCAGCAGCTATAGGGGGGGACTGGATAATTCACCCCTCCACTTT. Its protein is CASSYRGGLDNSPLHF.

The CDR3 DNA reads as TGTGCCTGGAGTACCGGGACAGTTGAAAAACTGTTTTTT. Encoded protein: CAWSTGTVEKLFF. The gene calls are TRBV30 and TRBJ1-4; the match to TRBD1 covers 7 bases. This CDR3 is 13 amino acids long. Germline V lookup: CDR1 GTSNPN, CDR2 SVGIG (reference sequence). V lost 2 bases and J lost 7; bases outside the gene matches: 4.

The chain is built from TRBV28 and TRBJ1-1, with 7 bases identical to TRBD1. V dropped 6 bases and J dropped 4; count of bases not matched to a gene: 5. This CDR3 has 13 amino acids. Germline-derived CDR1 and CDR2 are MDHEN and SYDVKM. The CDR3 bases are TGTGCCAGCAGGCAGGGGGTTATCACTGAAGCTTTCTTT. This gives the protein CASRQGVITEAFF.

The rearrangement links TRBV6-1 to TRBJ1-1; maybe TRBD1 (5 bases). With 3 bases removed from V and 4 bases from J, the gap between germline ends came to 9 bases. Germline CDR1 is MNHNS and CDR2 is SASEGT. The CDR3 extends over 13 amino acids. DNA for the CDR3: TGTGCCAGCAGTGATCTCCAGGGCACTGAAGCTTTCTTT. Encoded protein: CASSDLQGTEAFF.

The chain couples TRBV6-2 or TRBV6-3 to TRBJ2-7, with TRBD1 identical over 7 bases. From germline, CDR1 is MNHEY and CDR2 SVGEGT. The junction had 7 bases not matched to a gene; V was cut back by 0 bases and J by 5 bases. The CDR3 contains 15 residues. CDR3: CASSYSTQGSDEQYF. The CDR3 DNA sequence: TGTGCCAGCAGTTACTCGACACAGGGGAGCGACGAGCAGTACTTC.